The clone carrying this T cell receptor (beta chain) has only one observation. What it binds is not known. The source of the sample is a study of T cells in Graves' hyperthyroidism and ophthalmopathy. TCR beta CDR3 region amplification was performed from RNA transcripts. TCR CDR3 underwent first-round RT-PCR with the HTBI primer set. TCRdb processed the multiplex PCR reads anew with MiXCR; each CDR3 protein has one entry. The sample yields 660,000 or so distinct CDR3 sequences, 45% seen once. Findings of the study overall: Clonotypes that were expanded in thyroid above 0.001 mostly appeared in blood too.

The CDR3 has 16 residues. In germline, CDR1 is SGHDN, CDR2 FVKESK. V lost 0 bases to trimming and J lost 0 bases, with 12 bases between them. Sequences were obtained from peripheral blood or thyroid tissue (not recorded which). The rearrangement links TRBV14 to TRBJ2-7, with D perhaps matching TRBD1 or TRBD2 (5 bases each). This sequence was found in an adult man with Graves' disease, either hyperthyroidism or ophthalmopathy (not recorded which). The CDR3 DNA follows: TGTGCCAGCAGCCAAGAATGGGGGTTATCCTCCTACGAGCAGTACTTC. Protein: CASSQEWGLSSYEQYF.